This TCR beta chain was sequenced for a study of blood T cell repertoires in COVID-19. For the study at large: The United States, Italy and Spain supplied acute and convalescent COVID-19 samples. T cells, B-cell-depleted T cells, or PBMCs supplied cDNA or gDNA.

Original handling: The authors estimated nucleated cell counts from reference gene primer amplification. Profiled with immunoSEQ multiplex PCR; TCRdb holds only in-frame clones, not every one. The V and J calls and clone size come from that table; D and trimming were worked out from the DNA. This table holds some 250,000 clones, around 89% found once. Sequencing used peripheral blood. The sequence came from a woman aged 35 to 49 who had recovered from COVID-19.

The CDR3 sequence is CASTTNSNQPQHF. The DNA of the CDR3 is TGTGCCAGCACCACCAATAGCAATCAGCCCCAGCATTTT. The chain joins TRBV7-9 to TRBJ1-5; D gene ambiguous. The CDR3 loop spans 13 amino acids. CDR1 and CDR2 from the germline V gene are SEHNR and FQNEAQ (reference sequence). The V and J ends lost 7 bases and 0 bases respectively, with 7 bases between them.